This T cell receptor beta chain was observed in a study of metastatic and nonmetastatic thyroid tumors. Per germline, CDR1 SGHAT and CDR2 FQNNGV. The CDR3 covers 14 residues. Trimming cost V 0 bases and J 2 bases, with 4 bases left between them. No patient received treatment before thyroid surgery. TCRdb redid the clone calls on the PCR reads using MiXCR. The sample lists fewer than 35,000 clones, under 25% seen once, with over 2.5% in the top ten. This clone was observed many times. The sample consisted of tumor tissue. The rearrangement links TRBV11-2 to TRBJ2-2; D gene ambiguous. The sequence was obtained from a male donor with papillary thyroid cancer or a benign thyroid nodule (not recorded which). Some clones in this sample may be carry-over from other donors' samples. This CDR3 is CASSLDYNTGELFF. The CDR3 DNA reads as TGTGCCAGCAGCTTAGATTATAACACCGGGGAGCTGTTTTTT. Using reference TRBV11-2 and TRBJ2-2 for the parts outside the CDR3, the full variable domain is EAGVAQSPRYKIIEKRQSVAFWCNPISGHATLYWYQQILGQGPKLLIQFQNNGVVDDSQLPKDRFSAERLKGVDSTLKIQPAKLEDSAVYLCASSLDYNTGELFFGEGSRLTVL.